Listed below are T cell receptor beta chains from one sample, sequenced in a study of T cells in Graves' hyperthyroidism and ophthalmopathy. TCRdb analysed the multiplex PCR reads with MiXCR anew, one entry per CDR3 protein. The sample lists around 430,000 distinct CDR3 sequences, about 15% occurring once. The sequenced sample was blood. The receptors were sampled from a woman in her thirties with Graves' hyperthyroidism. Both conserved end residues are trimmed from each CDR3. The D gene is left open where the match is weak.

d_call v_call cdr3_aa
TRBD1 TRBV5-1 ASSSGTGSYEQY
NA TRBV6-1 ASNWSADTQY
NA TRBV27 ASSFLTAKHNEQF
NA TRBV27 ASSYHRVSNTGELF
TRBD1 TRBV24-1 ATSDPGQGIGQPQH
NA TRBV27 ASSLSVPYEQY
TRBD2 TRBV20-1 SAPGQARTEREHEQF
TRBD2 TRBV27 ASSRTSDTDTQY
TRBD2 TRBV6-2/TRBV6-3 ASSFLAGAYEQY
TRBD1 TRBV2 ASSVGRGIQETQY
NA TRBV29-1 SVAPQGYEQY
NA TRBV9 ASSTGPPWDEQF
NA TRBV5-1 ASRSGVTSTDTQY
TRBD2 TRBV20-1 SARDRLAGNPRETQY
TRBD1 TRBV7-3 ASSTRQGAQY
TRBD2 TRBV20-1 SASRASGSGADTQY
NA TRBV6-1 ASRSWGVDTQY
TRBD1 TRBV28 ASSFLGTGPTNYGYT
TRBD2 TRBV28 ASSLFGLADAAKNIQY
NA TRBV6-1 ASSRGLSTDTQY
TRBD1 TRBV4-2 ASSQDRGQGVNEQF
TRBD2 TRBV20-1 SASPSGRLGDTQY
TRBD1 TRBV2 ASSQTQGGNEKLF
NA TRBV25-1 ASRSEGSWDSGANVLT
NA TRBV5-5 ASSSLGNEQF
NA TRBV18 ASSSSARGDYGYT
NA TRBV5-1 ASSGGGRVNEQF
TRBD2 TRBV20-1 SARGHSGRADIQY
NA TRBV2 ASNFENVIYGYT
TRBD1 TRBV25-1 ASSELAGGNTEAF
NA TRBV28 ASSGTSWSSRSSTDTQY
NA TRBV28 ASSTREQADTQY
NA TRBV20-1 SLDKVGNQPQH
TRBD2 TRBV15 ATSIGLAGAYEQY
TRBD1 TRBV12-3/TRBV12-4 ASSLALTGGETQY
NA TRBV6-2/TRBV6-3 ASSYSFDNEQY
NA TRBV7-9 ASSFTSLTDTQY
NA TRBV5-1 ASSSRGPFYEQY
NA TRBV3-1 ASSQDRVVVTGELF
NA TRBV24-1 ATSDPPSSGFSTDTQY
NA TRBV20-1 SARWGRAGQPQH
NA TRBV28 ASSLGGQSSYEQY
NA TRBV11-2 ASSLRAESYEQY
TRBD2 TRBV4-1 ASSQALAGGITDTQY